The rows below give T cell receptor beta chains drawn from one sample of a study of technical replicates of blood from a handful of donors. Only in-frame clones appear in the TCRdb table, and some are missing; sequencing was by immunoSEQ multiplex PCR. This table has about 99,000 clones, about 96% appearing once. The sequencing sample was made of T cells isolated from PBMCs. These receptors were obtained from a human donor in good health. The CDR3 runs from the conserved cysteine through the conserved F or W. The D gene is left open where the match is weak. Where a row states a size, it is once, few, many or the class of an expanded clone; other rows omit it.

TRBV5-1,TRBD1,.,TRBJ1-2,TGCGCCAGCAGCGTAGGACAGGGGAACTATGGCTACACCTTC,CASSVGQGNYGYTF
TRBV21-1,.,.,TRBJ2-1,TGTGCCAGCAGCGCCCAGGGACTAGCGGGATACAATGAGCAGTTCTTC,CASSAQGLAGYNEQFF
TRBV4-1,TRBD2,.,TRBJ2-3,TGCGCCAGCAGAACCTTAATTAGCGGGGCAAACACAGATACGCAGTATTTT,CASRTLISGANTDTQYF
TRBV4-1,.,.,TRBJ2-4,TGCGCCAGCAGCCAAGAACCGGCGGTAGCCAAAAACATTCAGTACTTC,CASSQEPAVAKNIQYF
TRBV5-1,TRBD2,.,TRBJ2-7,TGCGCCAGCAGCTTTAATAGCGGGAGACCTGCCTACGAGCAGTACTTC,CASSFNSGRPAYEQYF
TRBV11-2,.,.,TRBJ2-7,TGTGCCAGCAGCTCCCTAGGAGCTCTCGAGCAGTACTTC,CASSSLGALEQYF
TRBV7-5,.,.,TRBJ2-5,TGTGTCAGAAGTTTCGATCAACACTTAGCGGGACAAGAGACCCAGTACTTC,CVRSFDQHLAGQETQYF
TRBV27,TRBD1,.,TRBJ1-2,TGTGCCAGCAGCCCGGACAGGTTATATGGCTACACCTTC,CASSPDRLYGYTF
TRBV20-1,.,.,TRBJ2-4,TGCAGTGCCAGGGGACATGACAGAAAGTACTTC,CSARGHDRKYF
TRBV10-1,TRBD2,.,TRBJ2-1,TGCGCCAGCAGTGACCCCACTAGCGGGGCCTACAATGAGCAGTTCTTC,CASSDPTSGAYNEQFF
TRBV5-1,.,.,TRBJ1-3,TGCGCCAGCAGCTTACGTCCAGGGGCCAGCTCTGGAAACACCATATATTTT,CASSLRPGASSGNTIYF
TRBV18,.,.,TRBJ2-3,TGTGCCAGCTCACCCCAGGCAGGGGGCACAGATACGCAGTATTTT,CASSPQAGGTDTQYF
TRBV29-1,.,.,TRBJ2-5,TGCAGCGTTGAAATCGCCTCGGGGACCCAGTACTTC,CSVEIASGTQYF
TRBV19,TRBD2,.,TRBJ2-7,TGTGCCAGTAGTATAGGTGAGGGAGGGTACGAGCAGTACTTC,CASSIGEGGYEQYF
TRBV9,.,once,TRBJ2-3,TGTGCCAGCAGCGTAAGCGGGTCAGATACGCAGTATTTT,CASSVSGSDTQYF
TRBV11-2,.,.,TRBJ2-3,TGTGCCACCCAGATCCGTACAGATACGCAGTATTTT,CATQIRTDTQYF
TRBV19,.,.,TRBJ1-2,TGTGCCAGTAGTGTACAGGGTCGCGGCTACACCTTC,CASSVQGRGYTF
TRBV11-2,.,.,TRBJ1-3,TGTGCCAGCAGCTTAGTGCCCAGAACCGGAAACACCATATATTTT,CASSLVPRTGNTIYF
TRBV5-1,.,.,TRBJ2-3,TGCGCCAGCAGCTTGGGGGCGGCGGGAACAGATACGCAGTATTTT,CASSLGAAGTDTQYF
TRBV7-9,.,.,TRBJ2-1,TGTGCCAGCAGCTCCCCAGAGGCGAGCTCCTACAATGAGCAGTTCTTC,CASSSPEASSYNEQFF
TRBV9,TRBD2,.,TRBJ2-1,TGTGCCAGCAGCCCCCGGACTAGCGGGAGTCGCGGTGAGCAGTTCTTC,CASSPRTSGSRGEQFF
TRBV6-6,TRBD2,.,TRBJ2-1,TGTGCCAGCACCGGGACTAGCGGGGGGAACAATGAGCAGTTCTTC,CASTGTSGGNNEQFF
TRBV5-4,TRBD2,.,TRBJ2-2,TGTGCCAGCAGCCCATCTAGCGGGGCCACCGGGGAGCTGTTTTTT,CASSPSSGATGELFF
TRBV19,.,.,TRBJ1-2,TGTGCCAGTAGCCGTGGGGGGGAGTCTAACTATGGCTACACCTTC,CASSRGGESNYGYTF
TRBV5-8,TRBD1,.,TRBJ1-1,TGTGCCAGCAGCTTCGGGACAGGGTCGAACACTGAAGCTTTCTTT,CASSFGTGSNTEAFF
TRBV7-8,.,.,TRBJ2-5,TGTGCCAGCAGAGTAATGAGGCAAGAGACCCAGTACTTC,CASRVMRQETQYF
TRBV5-6,TRBD2,.,TRBJ2-1,TGTGCCAGCAGCTTGCAAATCCTAGCGGGGGATTACAATGAGCAGTTCTTC,CASSLQILAGDYNEQFF
TRBV2,.,.,TRBJ1-1,TGTGCCAGCAGTGAACAGGGGAACACTGAAGCTTTCTTT,CASSEQGNTEAFF
TRBV7-6,.,.,TRBJ2-5,TGTGCCAGCAGCTTTACGACAGGACCCGAGGGGAGGGACGAAGAGACCCAGTACTTC,CASSFTTGPEGRDEETQYF
TRBV9,TRBD1,.,TRBJ2-3,TGTGCCAGCAGCGGGACCCCGGGACAGGGCGCAGATACGCAGTATTTT,CASSGTPGQGADTQYF
TRBV30,.,.,TRBJ2-7,TGTGCCTGCGCCCTATATACGAAACACGAGCAGTACTTC,CACALYTKHEQYF
TRBV7-9,.,.,TRBJ1-1,TGTGCCAGCAGCTCCGAGGAGAACACTGAAGCTTTCTTT,CASSSEENTEAFF
TRBV7-9,TRBD2,.,TRBJ2-2,TGTGCCAGTACTGGCGGGGGGGCCTTGGAGGAGCTGTTTTTT,CASTGGGALEELFF
TRBV11-3,TRBD1,.,TRBJ1-2,TGTGCCAGCAGAGGACAGGGGAACTATGGCTACACCTTC,CASRGQGNYGYTF
TRBV28,.,.,TRBJ1-1,TGTGCCAGCAGCTACAACATAAGAGGGCACACTGAAGCTTTCTTT,CASSYNIRGHTEAFF
TRBV5-4,.,.,TRBJ2-5,TGTGCCAGCAGCTTGGGGGGGGTCGTGACCCAGTACTTC,CASSLGGVVTQYF
TRBV6-5,TRBD1,.,TRBJ1-4,TGTGCCAGCCGGGGACAGGGAGGGGAAAAACTGTTTTTT,CASRGQGGEKLFF
TRBV6-4,TRBD2,.,TRBJ2-1,TGTGCCAGCTCAAGCGGGGGTATGCCCAATGAGCAGTTCTTC,CASSSGGMPNEQFF
TRBV28,.,.,TRBJ2-7,TGTGCCAGCAGTTTAATTGGGCCAGGGGAACAGTACTTC,CASSLIGPGEQYF
TRBV11-2,.,.,TRBJ2-3,TGTGCCAGCAGCCGAGGTGGCACAGATACGCAGTATTTT,CASSRGGTDTQYF
TRBV27,.,.,TRBJ2-3,TGTGCCAGCAGTACCAGGATATCTAACACAGATACGCAGTATTTT,CASSTRISNTDTQYF
TRBV5-6,TRBD1,once,TRBJ2-6,TGTGCCAGCAGCTTCCTACCGGGACAGGGGGGATCTGGGGCCAACGTCCTGACTTTC,CASSFLPGQGGSGANVLTF
TRBV15,.,.,TRBJ2-5,TGTGCCACCAGCAGATCCCGGGAGACCCAGTACTTC,CATSRSRETQYF
TRBV4-1,.,.,TRBJ2-7,TGCGCCAGCAGCCAAGTACCAGCTGGCGGAACGGATGAGCAGTACTTC,CASSQVPAGGTDEQYF
TRBV6-5,.,.,TRBJ2-7,TGTGCCAGCAGTTACACCCCTGGACAGAACTACGAGCAGTACTTC,CASSYTPGQNYEQYF
TRBV5-1,TRBD1,.,TRBJ2-7,TGCGCCAGCAGCCTCGGACAGGGACGAGCCTACGAGCAGTACTTC,CASSLGQGRAYEQYF
TRBV5-6,TRBD1,once,TRBJ2-7,TGTGCCAGCAGCCCGGGACAGGGTTTCGAGCAGTACTTC,CASSPGQGFEQYF
TRBV6-1,.,.,TRBJ1-2,TGTGCCAGCAGTGAAGGGGGGGGGCTGGGCTATGGCTACACCTTC,CASSEGGGLGYGYTF
TRBV28,TRBD2,.,TRBJ2-1,TGTGCCAGCAGTTTCCGCGGGAGGGCCAATGAGCAGTTCTTC,CASSFRGRANEQFF
TRBV5-6,TRBD2,.,TRBJ2-1,TGTGCCAGCAGCCCCTCGGGATCGGGACTAGCGTTCCCCAATGAGCAGTTCTTC,CASSPSGSGLAFPNEQFF
TRBV9,TRBD2,.,TRBJ2-7,TGTGCCAGCAGCCCGACTAGCGGGAGGTCTTACGAGCAGTACTTC,CASSPTSGRSYEQYF
TRBV6-5,.,.,TRBJ2-7,TGTGCCAGCCGGGATAGCCCGCGCTACGAGCAGTACTTC,CASRDSPRYEQYF
TRBV4-2,.,.,TRBJ2-6,TGTGCCAGCAGCTTGTATGTGTCCTCTGGGGCCAACGTCCTGACTTTC,CASSLYVSSGANVLTF
TRBV6-5,.,.,TRBJ2-7,TGTGCCAGCAGTTACTCGTCGCCAGGGTACTACGAGCAGTACTTC,CASSYSSPGYYEQYF
TRBV5-4,TRBD1,.,TRBJ2-7,TGTGCCAGCAGCAAGGGACAGGACTCCTACGAGCAGTACTTC,CASSKGQDSYEQYF